The 21 T cell receptor beta chains reported below all come from one sample, sequenced in a study of Ad26.COV2.S vaccination and SARS-CoV-2 variants. The data were produced by immunoSEQ multiplex PCR, yet TCRdb's version contains in-frame clones alone and is incomplete. The sample includes around 300,000 clones, 75% to 90% seen only once; the top ten take around 11%. As for treatment: some 20 received Ad26.COV2.S at low or high dose, single or two shots; about 5 received placebo; per-sample allocation not given. Sampling was done on day 63 after the first vaccine or placebo injection. The sample consisted of peripheral blood, taken in a trial of Ad26.COV2.S vaccine versus placebo. The receptors originated from a person aged 18 to 65 who received the Ad26.COV2.S COVID-19 vaccine or a placebo.

The J gene is TRBJ2-3, the V gene TRBV29-1; D is unclear. The CDR3 totals 12 residues. Trimming shortened V by 8 bases and J by 6 bases, and 15 bases separated the two germline ends. CDR1 is SQVTM, CDR2 ANQGSEA, per germline. In DNA form, the CDR3 reads TGCAGCTCCTCGTCTCGGGTGGATACGCAGTATTTT. Translated, it gives CSSSSRVDTQYF.

The rearrangement uses TRBV27 and TRBJ1-2; D uncertain. This CDR3 is built from 10 residues. Germline V gene data show CDR1 as MNHEY and CDR2 as SMNVEV (reference sequence). Trimming removed 9 bases from V and 4 bases from J, with 6 bases in between. CDR3 sequence reads: CARETYGYTF. The CDR3, as DNA: TGTGCCAGGGAGACCTATGGCTACACCTTC.

V and J are TRBV24-1 and TRBJ2-5; D remains ambiguous. The ends were cut back, 2 bases at V and 7 bases at J, with 10 bases in the middle. Germline loops: CDR1 KGHDR, CDR2 SFDVKD. CDR3 length: 13 residues. CDR3 nucleotides: TGTGCCACCAGTGATTGGGGTACGGGGACCCAGTACTTC. Protein: CATSDWGTGTQYF.

The sample holds a few counts of this clone. At the DNA level, this CDR3 is encoded by other sequences in the same sample as well. The chain links TRBV28 to TRBJ2-1; D ambiguous. CDR1 MDHEN and CDR2 SYDVKM come from the germline V gene. V was cut by 2 bases and J by 7 bases, with 3 bases left in between. The CDR3 runs to 11 residues. For the CDR3, the DNA is TGTGCCAGCAGTTTAGGTAATGAGCAGTTCTTC. Encoded protein: CASSLGNEQFF.

The chain joins TRBV6-5 to TRBJ1-5, with 7 bases that match TRBD1. Germline trimming cut 5 bases from V and 8 bases from J; bases unmatched to any gene: 12. The CDR3 consists of 15 residues. Germline CDR1 and CDR2: MNHEY and SVGAGI. The CDR3 DNA reads as TGTGCCAGCAGTCCCGGACAGGCTGGGGGGAAGCCCCAGCATTTT. This gives the protein CASSPGQAGGKPQHF.

The chain joins TRBV7-2 to TRBJ2-1; 11 nucleotides line up with TRBD1. Trimming took 5 bases from V and 0 from J; bases not matched to a gene: 9. In germline, CDR1 is SGHTA, CDR2 FQGNSA. The CDR3 consists of 18 residues. CDR3 amino acids: CASSPGTGGWSSYNEQFF. The DNA of the CDR3 is TGTGCCAGCAGCCCCGGGACAGGGGGTTGGAGCTCCTACAATGAGCAGTTCTTC.

The chain links TRBV11-2 to TRBJ1-5; D ambiguous. The CDR3 length is 15 residues. Germline CDR1 reads SGHAT; CDR2 reads FQNNGV. V dropped 2 bases and J dropped 2 bases, with 10 bases sitting between them. The CDR3 sequence is CASSLTPDGNQPQHF. The CDR3 DNA reads as TGTGCCAGCAGCTTAACCCCCGACGGCAATCAGCCCCAGCATTTT.

This clone appeared once. J is TRBJ1-1 and V is TRBV6-2 or TRBV6-3, with D uncertain. This CDR3 is 14 amino acids long. Per germline, CDR1 MNHEY and CDR2 SVGEGT. The germline V and J ends were trimmed by 0 bases and 5 bases, with 10 bases remaining between them. The CDR3 DNA reads as TGTGCCAGCAGTTACTCGGGCGAGTTGACTGAAGCTTTCTTT. Its protein is CASSYSGELTEAFF.

J is TRBJ2-3 and V is TRBV7-2, with no clear D. Trimming pared 2 bases from V and 0 bases from J, leaving 9 bases between. The germline CDR1 and CDR2 sequences are SGHTA and FQGNSA. The CDR3 length is 15 residues. The CDR3 is CASSLLWASTDTQYF. The CDR3 DNA follows: TGTGCCAGCAGCTTACTGTGGGCTAGCACAGATACGCAGTATTTT.

V and J are TRBV5-1 and TRBJ1-1; 7 bases match TRBD1. CDR3 size: 14 residues. Germline CDR1 reads SGHRS; CDR2 reads YFSETQ. V gave up 3 bases and J gave up 5 bases; unmatched junction bases: 7. CDR3 in amino acids: CASSSGQVDTEAFF. In DNA, the CDR3 is TGCGCCAGCAGCTCCGGACAGGTAGATACTGAAGCTTTCTTT. The entire variable domain, with the rest obtained from reference TRBV5-1 and TRBJ1-1, is as follows: KAGVTQTPRYLIKTRGQQVTLSCSPISGHRSVSWYQQTPGQGLQFLFEYFSETQRNKGNFPGRFSGRQFSNSRSEMNVSTLELGDSALYLCASSSGQVDTEAFFGQGTRLTVV.

DNA of the CDR3: TGTGCCAGCAGCGGGACTAGCGGGAGGGTGGAGCAGTTCTTC. Its protein is CASSGTSGRVEQFF. J is TRBJ2-1 and V is TRBV11-2, with 16 bases lining up with TRBD2. Per germline, CDR1 SGHAT and CDR2 FQNNGV. The CDR3 consists of 14 residues. V dropped 5 bases and J dropped 10; count of bases not matched to a gene: 2.

This clone was recorded only once. The chain joins TRBV5-4 to TRBJ1-1; D possibly corresponds to TRBD1 (5 bases). Germline lookup yields CDR1 SGHNT and CDR2 YYREEE (reference sequence). There are 14 residues in the CDR3. Trimming removed 1 base from V and 3 bases from J, with 10 bases in between. In nucleotides, the CDR3 is TGTGCCAGCAGCTTGAAGGGGTACCACACTGAAGCTTTCTTT. It encodes CASSLKGYHTEAFF.

This rearrangement joins TRBV29-1 to TRBJ1-1; TRBD1 might be the D (5 bases). Germline loops: CDR1 SQVTM, CDR2 ANQGSEA. The ends were cut back, 2 bases at V and 3 bases at J, with 16 bases in the middle. The CDR3 consists of 15 residues. CDR3 coding DNA: TGCAGCGTTGAATCACGGACAAAGATACACACTGAAGCTTTCTTT. Translation: CSVESRTKIHTEAFF.

The chain carries TRBV6-2 or TRBV6-3 and TRBJ1-2, with D perhaps matching TRBD1 (5 bases). Germline V gives CDR1 MNHEY, CDR2 SVGEGT. CDR3 length: 12 residues. Trimming pared 1 base from V and 7 bases from J, leaving 7 bases between. The CDR3 coding sequence is TGTGCCAGCAGTTACTGGGACCGTGGCTACACCTTC. Protein sequence: CASSYWDRGYTF.

The chain recombines TRBV6-5 with TRBJ2-1; D is perhaps TRBD1 (5 bases). There are 14 residues in the CDR3. Germline V gives CDR1 MNHEY, CDR2 SVGAGI. Trimming took off 9 bases at V and 2 bases at J, with 14 bases between the two ends. The CDR3 nucleotides read TGTGCCAGTGCCGCAGGGCCACCCTACAATGAGCAGTTCTTC. This translates into CASAAGPPYNEQFF.

The V and J genes are TRBV5-1 and TRBJ2-1; 10 positions match TRBD1. The germline V gene has CDR1 SGHRS and CDR2 YFSETQ. CDR3 length: 16 residues. J was trimmed by 7 bases and V by 3 bases; bases with no gene match: 10. The CDR3 region has the DNA TGCGCCAGCAGCTCTTCGGGGGGACAGGGGACAAATGAGCAGTTCTTC. Its protein is CASSSSGGQGTNEQFF.

The DNA for the CDR3 is TGTGCCATCAGTGAAAGGGAGGGAAGGAACACTGAAGCTTTCTTT. Its translation: CAISEREGRNTEAFF. The genes are TRBV10-3 and TRBJ1-1; D not certain. Looked up from germline, CDR1 is ENHRY and CDR2 is SYGVKD. The CDR3 covers 15 residues. Trimming pared 3 bases from V and 1 base from J, leaving 12 bases between.

The chain links TRBV3-1 (or the pseudogene TRBV3-2) to TRBJ2-2; unclear D gene. Germline CDR1 reads LGHDT; CDR2 reads YNNKEL (reference sequence). This CDR3 has 13 amino acids. V lost 2 bases, J lost 1 base, and 2 bases lay in between. The CDR3 DNA follows: TGTGCCAGCAGCCAATTGAACACCGGGGAGCTGTTTTTT. It translates to CASSQLNTGELFF.

The chain is built from TRBV9 and TRBJ2-3; the D gene is possibly TRBD1 (6 bases). The V end was cut by 4 bases, the J end by 2 bases, with 17 bases between. Per the germline V gene, CDR1 is SGDLS and CDR2 is YYNGEE. There are 16 residues in the CDR3. CDR3 loop: CASSPRGLGSTDTQYF. In nucleotides, the CDR3 is TGTGCCAGCAGCCCCAGGGGTCTGGGATCCACAGATACGCAGTATTTT.

Remarks on this clone: This sample also contains other DNA sequences that code for the same CDR3. This chain uses TRBV4-2 with TRBJ2-1, with unresolved D. The CDR3 length is 16 residues. Trimming cost V 4 bases and J 2 bases, with 15 bases left between them. CDR1 is LGHNA and CDR2 is YNFKEQ in the germline V gene. The CDR3 spells CASSPFSGNPYNEQFF. DNA for the CDR3: TGTGCCAGCAGCCCTTTTAGTGGGAACCCCTACAATGAGCAGTTCTTC.

This rearrangement joins TRBV28 to TRBJ1-3; a possible D gene is TRBD1 (5 bases). Trimming pared 6 bases from V and 0 bases from J, leaving 15 bases between. The CDR3 spans 16 residues. CDR1 and CDR2 from the germline V gene are MDHEN and SYDVKM. DNA for the CDR3: TGTGCCAGCAGCCGGAGGGGACGCATCTCTGGAAACACCATATATTTT. This encodes CASSRRGRISGNTIYF.